Listed below are T cell receptor beta chains from one sample, sequenced in a study of metastatic and nonmetastatic thyroid tumors. TCRdb re-analyzed the PCR reads using MiXCR. Of 15,000 to 20,000 clones listed, roughly 22% were seen once; the top ten hold around a fifth. Sequencing was carried out using adjacent normal tissue. Receptors were obtained from a female donor with papillary thyroid cancer or a benign thyroid nodule (not recorded which). Some clones in this sample may be carry-over from other donors' samples. Both conserved end residues are part of each CDR3. D genes are given only for firm matches. Not every row has a clone size; where given, it reads once, few, many or a size class.

V gene: TRBV20-1; D gene: .; J gene: TRBJ1-2; clone size: few; CDR3 DNA: TGCAGTGCTAGAGGGGCTCGGAAAGTAGGTTTTAGTGGCTACACCTTC; CDR3 protein: CSARGARKVGFSGYTF
V gene: TRBV10-1; D gene: TRBD2; J gene: TRBJ2-3; clone size: .; CDR3 DNA: TGCGCCAGCAGCGAGCGGGCCAGCGGGGTTGGAGATACGCAGTATTTT; CDR3 protein: CASSERASGVGDTQYF
V gene: TRBV11-3; D gene: .; J gene: TRBJ2-7; clone size: few; CDR3 DNA: TGTGCCAGCAGCTTAGGGCCCCAGAGCTACGAGCAGTACTTC; CDR3 protein: CASSLGPQSYEQYF
V gene: TRBV27; D gene: .; J gene: TRBJ2-2; clone size: few; CDR3 DNA: TGTGCCAGCAGTTTAGACCCCCGGGCAGGGAACACCGGGGAGCTGTTTTTT; CDR3 protein: CASSLDPRAGNTGELFF
V gene: TRBV27; D gene: .; J gene: TRBJ2-5; clone size: few; CDR3 DNA: TGTGCCAGCAGTTTCTCACGTCCTTGGGAGACCCAGTACTTC; CDR3 protein: CASSFSRPWETQYF
V gene: TRBV5-1; D gene: .; J gene: TRBJ2-2; clone size: few; CDR3 DNA: TGCGCCAGCAGCTTGGCGACGGGGCGTAACACCGGGGAGCTGTTTTTT; CDR3 protein: CASSLATGRNTGELFF
V gene: TRBV27; D gene: .; J gene: TRBJ1-4; clone size: few; CDR3 DNA: TGTGCCAGTCGGTACGGGGGCGCAACTAATGAAAAACTGTTTTTT; CDR3 protein: CASRYGGATNEKLFF
V gene: TRBV6-2/TRBV6-3; D gene: TRBD2; J gene: TRBJ2-7; clone size: .; CDR3 DNA: TGTGCCAGCAGTCTTCGGGGGACTAGCGGGACTTCCTACGAGCAGTACTTC; CDR3 protein: CASSLRGTSGTSYEQYF
V gene: TRBV4-2; D gene: TRBD1; J gene: TRBJ2-5; clone size: .; CDR3 DNA: TGTGCCAGCAGCCAAGGGACAGGGCCGGGAGAGACCCAGTACTTC; CDR3 protein: CASSQGTGPGETQYF
V gene: TRBV20-1; D gene: TRBD1; J gene: TRBJ1-6; clone size: many; CDR3 DNA: TGCAGTGTTGACAGGGTAGCTAATTCACCCCTCCACTTT; CDR3 protein: CSVDRVANSPLHF
V gene: TRBV12-3/TRBV12-4; D gene: .; J gene: TRBJ2-7; clone size: .; CDR3 DNA: TGTGCCAGCAGTTTGCGGGAAGCCTACGAGCAGTACTTC; CDR3 protein: CASSLREAYEQYF
V gene: TRBV12-3/TRBV12-4; D gene: .; J gene: TRBJ1-1; clone size: few; CDR3 DNA: TGTGCCACCAGGTGGGGGGCCAACACTGAAGCTTTCTTT; CDR3 protein: CATRWGANTEAFF
V gene: TRBV20-1; D gene: .; J gene: TRBJ1-5; clone size: .; CDR3 DNA: TGCAGTGCTGAACAGAGTTATAGCAATCAGCCCCAGCATTTT; CDR3 protein: CSAEQSYSNQPQHF
V gene: TRBV24-1; D gene: .; J gene: TRBJ2-1; clone size: many; CDR3 DNA: TGTGCCACCAGTTCCATTTATGAGCAGTTCTTC; CDR3 protein: CATSSIYEQFF
V gene: TRBV20-1; D gene: .; J gene: TRBJ2-7; clone size: few; CDR3 DNA: TGCAGTGCTAGAGACGGGATCGTCTACGAGCAGTACTTC; CDR3 protein: CSARDGIVYEQYF
V gene: TRBV2; D gene: TRBD1; J gene: TRBJ2-1; clone size: .; CDR3 DNA: TGTGCCAGCAGTCCAAGACAGGGGGCTTTAGGTGAGCAGTTCTTC; CDR3 protein: CASSPRQGALGEQFF
V gene: TRBV3-1; D gene: .; J gene: TRBJ2-3; clone size: .; CDR3 DNA: TGTGCCAGCAGCCCCGACAGAAATACGCAGTATTTT; CDR3 protein: CASSPDRNTQYF
V gene: TRBV20-1; D gene: .; J gene: TRBJ1-2; clone size: few; CDR3 DNA: TGCAGTGCTAGATCGGGGAACTATGGCTACACCTTC; CDR3 protein: CSARSGNYGYTF
V gene: TRBV6-1; D gene: TRBD2; J gene: TRBJ2-7; clone size: few; CDR3 DNA: TGTGCCAGCAGTGAGGCGGGGGTCGTCTACGAGCAGTACTTC; CDR3 protein: CASSEAGVVYEQYF
V gene: TRBV5-5; D gene: .; J gene: TRBJ2-7; clone size: .; CDR3 DNA: TGTGCCAGCAGCACCGACTATTACGAGCAGTACTTC; CDR3 protein: CASSTDYYEQYF
V gene: TRBV15; D gene: TRBD1; J gene: TRBJ1-1; clone size: few; CDR3 DNA: TGTGCCACCAGCAGAGATCAGGGGGCAGGGTCGAACACTGAAGCTTTCTTT; CDR3 protein: CATSRDQGAGSNTEAFF
V gene: TRBV10-1; D gene: TRBD1; J gene: TRBJ2-2; clone size: .; CDR3 DNA: TGCGCCAGCAGCGCTGGGACAGGGGGCGGTATCAGCACCGGGGAGCTGTTTTTT; CDR3 protein: CASSAGTGGGISTGELFF
V gene: TRBV27; D gene: TRBD1; J gene: TRBJ2-1; clone size: few; CDR3 DNA: TGTGCCAGCAGTCAATCGGGGACAGAGTACAATGAGCAGTTCTTC; CDR3 protein: CASSQSGTEYNEQFF
V gene: TRBV10-2; D gene: TRBD2; J gene: TRBJ2-7; clone size: .; CDR3 DNA: TGCGCCACTAAGGGACTAGCGTCCGAGCAGTACTTC; CDR3 protein: CATKGLASEQYF
V gene: TRBV11-2; D gene: TRBD1; J gene: TRBJ1-1; clone size: few; CDR3 DNA: TGTGCCAGCAGGTCAGGGGGAGGTTACACTGAAGCTTTCTTT; CDR3 protein: CASRSGGGYTEAFF
V gene: TRBV5-5; D gene: .; J gene: TRBJ2-3; clone size: few; CDR3 DNA: TGTGCCAGCAGCTTGTGGGGCACCCCAAGGGATACGCAGTATTTT; CDR3 protein: CASSLWGTPRDTQYF
V gene: TRBV3-1; D gene: .; J gene: TRBJ2-5; clone size: .; CDR3 DNA: TGTGCCAGCAGCCAAGATGTTGGCGCAGAAGAGACCCAGTACTTC; CDR3 protein: CASSQDVGAEETQYF
V gene: TRBV6-5; D gene: TRBD2; J gene: TRBJ2-3; clone size: .; CDR3 DNA: TGTGCCAGCAGTGACTCGAGCGGGAGGGCAGATACGCAGTATTTT; CDR3 protein: CASSDSSGRADTQYF
V gene: TRBV6-1; D gene: .; J gene: TRBJ1-5; clone size: .; CDR3 DNA: TGTGCCAGCAGTGAAGCAGGGGAGAGTCAGCCCCAGCATTTT; CDR3 protein: CASSEAGESQPQHF
V gene: TRBV20-1; D gene: .; J gene: TRBJ2-7; clone size: .; CDR3 DNA: TGCAGTGCCCGAGGGGGGAAAAGGACACACGAGGGCTACGAGCAGTACTTC; CDR3 protein: CSARGGKRTHEGYEQYF
V gene: TRBV3-1; D gene: .; J gene: TRBJ1-5; clone size: .; CDR3 DNA: TGTGCCAGCACCCCGGGTTATAGCAATCAGCCCCAGCATTTT; CDR3 protein: CASTPGYSNQPQHF
V gene: TRBV20-1; D gene: TRBD2; J gene: TRBJ2-3; clone size: .; CDR3 DNA: TGCAGTGCCATGAAGCGGGAGGCCCTAGATACGCAGTATTTT; CDR3 protein: CSAMKREALDTQYF
V gene: TRBV20-1; D gene: .; J gene: TRBJ2-2; clone size: .; CDR3 DNA: TGCAGTGCTACCACCGGCGGTGGGGAGCTGTTTTTT; CDR3 protein: CSATTGGGELFF
V gene: TRBV28; D gene: .; J gene: TRBJ2-5; clone size: .; CDR3 DNA: TGTGCCAGCAGTTTTACCCGGGGGTATCAAGAGACCCAGTACTTC; CDR3 protein: CASSFTRGYQETQYF
V gene: TRBV7-2; D gene: TRBD2; J gene: TRBJ2-7; clone size: .; CDR3 DNA: TGTGCCAGCAGTGGGGGACTAGCGGGGGGCTACGAGCAGTACTTC; CDR3 protein: CASSGGLAGGYEQYF
V gene: TRBV6-1; D gene: .; J gene: TRBJ2-7; clone size: .; CDR3 DNA: TGTGCCAGCAGTGAATCCAGCGGAGTCGGTATCGACGAGCAGTACTTC; CDR3 protein: CASSESSGVGIDEQYF
V gene: TRBV7-8; D gene: .; J gene: TRBJ2-5; clone size: .; CDR3 DNA: TGTGCCAGCAGCCCCGTGGGTGGTGAGGCCCAGTACTTC; CDR3 protein: CASSPVGGEAQYF
V gene: TRBV7-2; D gene: TRBD2; J gene: TRBJ2-1; clone size: .; CDR3 DNA: TGTGCCAGCAGCTTATCCCGGACTAGCGGGGGGAGCTCCTACAATGAGCAGTTCTTC; CDR3 protein: CASSLSRTSGGSSYNEQFF
V gene: TRBV9; D gene: TRBD1; J gene: TRBJ2-1; clone size: .; CDR3 DNA: TGTGCCAGCAGCGTAGCCCCGGGACAGTCCTACAATGAGCAGTTCTTC; CDR3 protein: CASSVAPGQSYNEQFF
V gene: TRBV20-1; D gene: .; J gene: TRBJ2-7; clone size: few; CDR3 DNA: TGCAGTGCTAGACGGAGGGCTTACGAGCAGTACTTC; CDR3 protein: CSARRRAYEQYF
V gene: TRBV6-1; D gene: TRBD1; J gene: TRBJ1-5; clone size: few; CDR3 DNA: TGTGCCAGCAGGGACAGGGGCCCTTATAGCAATCAGCCCCAGCATTTT; CDR3 protein: CASRDRGPYSNQPQHF
V gene: TRBV6-5; D gene: TRBD1; J gene: TRBJ1-2; clone size: .; CDR3 DNA: TGTGCCAGCAGTTTCGGGACAGGCTATGGCTACACCTTC; CDR3 protein: CASSFGTGYGYTF
V gene: TRBV5-1; D gene: .; J gene: TRBJ1-6; clone size: .; CDR3 DNA: TGCGCCAGCAGCAGCCGGGAAGCGGGGACATCACCCCTCCACTTT; CDR3 protein: CASSSREAGTSPLHF
V gene: TRBV7-2; D gene: TRBD1; J gene: TRBJ1-1; clone size: many; CDR3 DNA: TGTGCCAGCAGCTTAGCTTTCTTAGGGGGCTCTGAAGCTTTCTTT; CDR3 protein: CASSLAFLGGSEAFF
V gene: TRBV6-5; D gene: TRBD2; J gene: TRBJ2-2; clone size: few; CDR3 DNA: TGTGCCAGCAGTTTGTCCCCCCCGGGACTAGCGAACACCGGGGAGCTGTTTTTT; CDR3 protein: CASSLSPPGLANTGELFF
V gene: TRBV2; D gene: .; J gene: TRBJ1-5; clone size: .; CDR3 DNA: TGTGCCAGCAGAGACGACTGGGATCAGCCCCAGCATTTT; CDR3 protein: CASRDDWDQPQHF
V gene: TRBV2; D gene: .; J gene: TRBJ2-3; clone size: .; CDR3 DNA: TGTGCCAGCAGACAGGTGACTAGCACAGATACGCAGTATTTT; CDR3 protein: CASRQVTSTDTQYF
V gene: TRBV29-1; D gene: TRBD2; J gene: TRBJ2-7; clone size: .; CDR3 DNA: TGCAGCGTTGTCGCTAGCGGGAGGTTTGCCTACGAGCAGTACTTC; CDR3 protein: CSVVASGRFAYEQYF
V gene: TRBV2; D gene: TRBD2; J gene: TRBJ2-7; clone size: few; CDR3 DNA: TGTGCCAGCAGTGCTAGCGGGGTTCTGTTATTAAGCTCCTACGAGCAGTACTTC; CDR3 protein: CASSASGVLLLSSYEQYF
V gene: TRBV5-1; D gene: .; J gene: TRBJ2-3; clone size: .; CDR3 DNA: TGCGCCAGCAGCTTGGGGACTCAACCAAGCACAGATACGCAGTATTTT; CDR3 protein: CASSLGTQPSTDTQYF